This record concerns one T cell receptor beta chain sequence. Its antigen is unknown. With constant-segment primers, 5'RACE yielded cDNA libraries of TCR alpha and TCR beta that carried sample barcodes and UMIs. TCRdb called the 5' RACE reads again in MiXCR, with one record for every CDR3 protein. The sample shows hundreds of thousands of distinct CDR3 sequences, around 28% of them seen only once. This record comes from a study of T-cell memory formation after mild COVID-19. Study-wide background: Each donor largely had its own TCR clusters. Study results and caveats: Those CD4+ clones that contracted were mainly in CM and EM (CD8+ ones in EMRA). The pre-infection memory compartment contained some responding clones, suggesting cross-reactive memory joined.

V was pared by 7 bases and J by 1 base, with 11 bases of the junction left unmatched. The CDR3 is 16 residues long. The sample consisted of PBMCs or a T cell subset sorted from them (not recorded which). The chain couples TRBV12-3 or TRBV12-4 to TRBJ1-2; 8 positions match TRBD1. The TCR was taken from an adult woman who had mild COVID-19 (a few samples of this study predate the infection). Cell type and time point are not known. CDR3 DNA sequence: TGTGCCAGCACTCGACAGGGGAGCCATCGTAACTATGGCTACACCTTC. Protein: CASTRQGSHRNYGYTF.